The sequence of this T cell receptor beta chain was determined in a study of T cell responses to AZD1222 COVID-19 vaccine. Libraries were prepared by immunoSEQ multiplex PCR; TCRdb keeps only in-frame clonotypes and omits some of them. The table includes 110,000 or so clones, 70% to 90% detected once. The ends were cut back, 2 bases at V and 3 bases at J, with 9 bases in the middle. The CDR3 loop spans 13 amino acids. Germline CDR1 is SGHDT and CDR2 is YYEEEE. This TCR was recovered from an adult in good health. The chain uses TRBV5-6 and TRBJ2-7; D possibly corresponds to TRBD1 (5 bases). Sequencing was performed on peripheral blood, taken on day 0 of AZD1222 vaccination. CDR3: CASSLPGNYEQYF. Written as DNA, the CDR3 is TGTGCCAGCAGCTTACCAGGGAACTACGAGCAGTACTTC.